This T cell receptor (beta chain) was captured in a study of blood T cell repertoires in COVID-19. CDR1 SQVTM and CDR2 ANQGSEA come from the germline V gene. The length of the CDR3 is 10 residues. Trimming took off 4 bases at V and 9 bases at J, with 9 bases between the two ends. Sequencing used immunoSEQ multiplex PCR; TCRdb keeps in-frame clones, though not all of them. The profile shows 410,000 or so clones, 89% of them singletons. V usage is TRBV29-1 and J usage is TRBJ1-1; D unclear. Sequenced: peripheral blood. The source of this sequence is a woman aged 40 to 50 with COVID-19, enrolled during active disease. The CDR3 nucleotides read TGCAGCGTTGGAGGGCAGCAAGCTTTCTTT. This codes for CSVGGQQAFF.